A selection of T cell receptor beta chains follows, all from one sample in a study of vaccination and CD4 T cells after COVID-19. TCRdb reprocessed the PCR reads with MiXCR, giving one entry per CDR3 protein. This sample carries about 25,000 distinct CDR3 sequences, over 45% of them seen once, and the ten largest clones take approximately 6.1%. The antigens for these receptors are not known. Specimen: CD4+ T cells from blood, cultured in vitro. The receptors come from a human donor who had recovered from COVID-19. The CDR3 runs from the conserved cysteine through the conserved F or W. Each record gives: J gene, clone size, V gene, D gene, CDR3 protein, CDR3 DNA. The D gene is left open where the match is weak. The size field is filled for only some rows; it gives once, few, many or a size class.

j_gene: TRBJ2-7; abundance: .; v_gene: TRBV20-1; d_gene: .; CDR3aa: CSAPGQVEDEQYF; CDR3nt: TGCAGTGCCCCGGGGCAGGTGGAAGACGAGCAGTACTTC
j_gene: TRBJ2-1; abundance: .; v_gene: TRBV20-1; d_gene: .; CDR3aa: CSAILQGQFF; CDR3nt: TGCAGTGCTATACTGCAAGGGCAGTTCTTC
j_gene: TRBJ2-7; abundance: .; v_gene: TRBV12-3/TRBV12-4; d_gene: .; CDR3aa: CASSLESYTASLSHEQYF; CDR3nt: TGTGCCAGCAGTTTAGAGTCTTATACGGCTTCTCTCTCTCACGAGCAGTACTTC
j_gene: TRBJ1-4; abundance: .; v_gene: TRBV19; d_gene: .; CDR3aa: CASSKWAATNEKLFF; CDR3nt: TGTGCCAGTAGTAAATGGGCCGCAACTAATGAAAAACTGTTTTTT
j_gene: TRBJ2-3; abundance: .; v_gene: TRBV10-1; d_gene: .; CDR3aa: CASSDVPNPLDTQYF; CDR3nt: TGCGCCAGCAGTGATGTTCCAAACCCTTTAGATACGCAGTATTTT
j_gene: TRBJ2-1; abundance: .; v_gene: TRBV6-2/TRBV6-3; d_gene: .; CDR3aa: CASGLQGEYNEQFF; CDR3nt: TGTGCCAGCGGTCTACAAGGGGAATACAATGAGCAGTTCTTC
j_gene: TRBJ1-3; abundance: .; v_gene: TRBV15; d_gene: .; CDR3aa: CATSRDPGNTIYF; CDR3nt: TGTGCCACCAGCAGAGATCCTGGAAACACCATATATTTT
j_gene: TRBJ1-5; abundance: few; v_gene: TRBV6-5; d_gene: TRBD1; CDR3aa: CASSSTGGWDQPQHF; CDR3nt: TGTGCCAGCAGTTCCACAGGGGGCTGGGATCAGCCCCAGCATTTT
j_gene: TRBJ2-7; abundance: .; v_gene: TRBV28; d_gene: TRBD2; CDR3aa: CASHAGDIGGDEQYF; CDR3nt: TGTGCCAGCCATGCCGGGGACATCGGGGGGGACGAGCAGTACTTC
j_gene: TRBJ2-1; abundance: .; v_gene: TRBV25-1; d_gene: .; CDR3aa: CASSDFTGRNEQFF; CDR3nt: TGTGCCAGCAGTGACTTTACAGGGAGGAATGAGCAGTTCTTC
j_gene: TRBJ2-3; abundance: .; v_gene: TRBV29-1; d_gene: .; CDR3aa: CSVDTSTDTQYF; CDR3nt: TGCAGCGTTGACACAAGCACAGATACGCAGTATTTT
j_gene: TRBJ2-7; abundance: .; v_gene: TRBV24-1; d_gene: .; CDR3aa: CATSGAEAYEQYF; CDR3nt: TGTGCCACCAGTGGTGCCGAAGCCTACGAGCAGTACTTC
j_gene: TRBJ2-5; abundance: .; v_gene: TRBV5-1; d_gene: TRBD1; CDR3aa: CASSLSGTGLQETQYF; CDR3nt: TGCGCCAGCAGCTTGTCGGGGACAGGGCTTCAAGAGACCCAGTACTTC
j_gene: TRBJ2-2; abundance: .; v_gene: TRBV24-1; d_gene: .; CDR3aa: CATSGPGGTGELFF; CDR3nt: TGTGCCACCAGTGGTCCGGGTGGCACCGGGGAGCTGTTTTTT
j_gene: TRBJ1-2; abundance: .; v_gene: TRBV10-3; d_gene: .; CDR3aa: CASSEINENYGYTF; CDR3nt: TGTGCCAGCAGTGAAATTAACGAAAACTATGGCTACACCTTC
j_gene: TRBJ1-5; abundance: .; v_gene: TRBV28; d_gene: TRBD1; CDR3aa: CASSSPGQGDNQPQHF; CDR3nt: TGTGCCAGCAGTAGTCCGGGACAGGGGGACAATCAGCCCCAGCATTTT
j_gene: TRBJ1-5; abundance: .; v_gene: TRBV12-3/TRBV12-4; d_gene: .; CDR3aa: CASSLARGIGNQPQHF; CDR3nt: TGTGCCAGCAGTTTAGCTCGAGGGATTGGTAATCAGCCCCAGCATTTT
j_gene: TRBJ1-2; abundance: few; v_gene: TRBV6-1; d_gene: TRBD1; CDR3aa: CASSRGTGVGYGYTF; CDR3nt: TGTGCCAGCAGTCGCGGGACAGGGGTTGGCTATGGCTACACCTTC